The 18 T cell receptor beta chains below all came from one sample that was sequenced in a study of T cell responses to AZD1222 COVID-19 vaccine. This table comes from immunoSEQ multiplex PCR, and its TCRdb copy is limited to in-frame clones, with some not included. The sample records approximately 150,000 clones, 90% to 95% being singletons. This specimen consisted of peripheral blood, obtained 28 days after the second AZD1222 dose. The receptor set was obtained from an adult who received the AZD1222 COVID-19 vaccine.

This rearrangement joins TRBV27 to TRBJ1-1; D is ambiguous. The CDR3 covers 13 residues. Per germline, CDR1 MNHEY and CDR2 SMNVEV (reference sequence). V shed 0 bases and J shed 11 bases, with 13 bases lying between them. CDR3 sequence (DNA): TGTGCCAGCAGTTTATCGGCGGCCCGAGGGGCTTTCTTT. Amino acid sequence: CASSLSAARGAFF.

The CDR3 DNA reads as TGTGCCATCTCAGCGGGTGGGTTGGGAAACACCATATATTTT. Translating gives CAISAGGLGNTIYF. This chain joins TRBV2 and TRBJ1-3; D is unresolved. The CDR3 extends over 14 amino acids. Trimming shortened V by 10 bases and J by 4 bases, and 17 bases separated the two germline ends. Germline V gene data show CDR1 as SNHLY and CDR2 as FYNNEI.

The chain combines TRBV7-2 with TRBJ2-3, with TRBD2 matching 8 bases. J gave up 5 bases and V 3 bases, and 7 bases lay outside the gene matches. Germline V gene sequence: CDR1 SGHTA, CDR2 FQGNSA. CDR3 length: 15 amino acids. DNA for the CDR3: TGTGCCAGCAGCTTCCGCGGGGGGTGGAGAGATACGCAGTATTTT. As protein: CASSFRGGWRDTQYF. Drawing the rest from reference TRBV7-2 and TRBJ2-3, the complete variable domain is GAGVSQSPSNKVTEKGKDVELRCDPISGHTALYWYRQSLGQGLEFLIYFQGNSAPDKSGLPSDRFSAERTGGSVSTLTIQRTQQEDSAVYLCASSFRGGWRDTQYFGPGTRLTVL.

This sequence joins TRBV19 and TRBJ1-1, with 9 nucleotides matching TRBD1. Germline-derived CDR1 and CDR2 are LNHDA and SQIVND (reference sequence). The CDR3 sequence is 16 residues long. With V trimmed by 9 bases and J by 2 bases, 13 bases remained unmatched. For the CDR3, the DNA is TGTGCCAGCCTCGCGCCGGGACAGGGAAGAAACACTGAAGCTTTCTTT. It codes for CASLAPGQGRNTEAFF.

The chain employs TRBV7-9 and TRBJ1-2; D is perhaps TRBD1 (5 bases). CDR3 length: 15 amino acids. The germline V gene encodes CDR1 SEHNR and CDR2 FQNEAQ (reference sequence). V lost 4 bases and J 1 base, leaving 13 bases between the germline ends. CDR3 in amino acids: CASSSAQRGNYGYTF. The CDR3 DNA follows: TGTGCCAGCAGCTCCGCCCAGAGGGGTAACTATGGCTACACCTTC.

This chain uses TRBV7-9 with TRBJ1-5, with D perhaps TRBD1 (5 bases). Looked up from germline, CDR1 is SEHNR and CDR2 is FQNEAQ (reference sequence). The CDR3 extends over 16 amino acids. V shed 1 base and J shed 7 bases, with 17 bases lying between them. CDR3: CASSLGQGVLGQPQHF. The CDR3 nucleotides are TGTGCCAGCAGCTTAGGGCAAGGGGTCCTCGGGCAGCCCCAGCATTTT.

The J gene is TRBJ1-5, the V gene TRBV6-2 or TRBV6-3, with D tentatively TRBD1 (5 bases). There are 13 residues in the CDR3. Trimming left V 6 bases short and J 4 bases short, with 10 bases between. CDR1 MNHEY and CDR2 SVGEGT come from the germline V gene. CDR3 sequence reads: CASSPYRNQPQHF. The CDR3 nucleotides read TGTGCCAGCAGCCCCTACAGGAATCAGCCCCAGCATTTT.

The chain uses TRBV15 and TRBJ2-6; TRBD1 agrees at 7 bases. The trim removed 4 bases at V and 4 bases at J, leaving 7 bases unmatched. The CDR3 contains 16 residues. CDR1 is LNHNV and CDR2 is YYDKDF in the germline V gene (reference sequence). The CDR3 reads CATSTVTGAGANVLTF. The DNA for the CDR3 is TGTGCCACCAGCACCGTTACAGGGGCCGGGGCCAACGTCCTGACTTTC.

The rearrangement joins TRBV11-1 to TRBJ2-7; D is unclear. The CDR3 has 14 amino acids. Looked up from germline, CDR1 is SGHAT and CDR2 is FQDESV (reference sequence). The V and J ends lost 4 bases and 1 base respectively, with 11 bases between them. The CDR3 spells CASSWQPESYEQYF. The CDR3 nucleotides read TGTGCCAGCAGCTGGCAGCCCGAATCCTACGAGCAGTACTTC.

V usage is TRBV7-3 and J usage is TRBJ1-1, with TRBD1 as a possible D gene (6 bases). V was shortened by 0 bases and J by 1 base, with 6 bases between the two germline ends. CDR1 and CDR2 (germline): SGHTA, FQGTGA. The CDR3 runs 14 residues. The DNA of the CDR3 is TGTGCCAGCAGCTTAACGGGACAGAACACTGAAGCTTTCTTT. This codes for CASSLTGQNTEAFF. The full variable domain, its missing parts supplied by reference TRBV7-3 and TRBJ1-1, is GAGVSQTPSNKVTEKGKYVELRCDPISGHTALYWYRQSLGQGPEFLIYFQGTGAADDSGLPNDRFFAVRPEGSVSTLKIQRTERGDSAVYLCASSLTGQNTEAFFGQGTRLTVV.

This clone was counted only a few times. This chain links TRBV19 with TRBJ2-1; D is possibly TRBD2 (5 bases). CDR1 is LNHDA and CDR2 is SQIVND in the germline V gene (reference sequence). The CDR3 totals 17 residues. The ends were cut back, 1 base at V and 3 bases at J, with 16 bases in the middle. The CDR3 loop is CASSIVIPIGIYNEQFF. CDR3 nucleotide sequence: TGTGCCAGTAGTATAGTGATACCGATCGGGATCTACAATGAGCAGTTCTTC.

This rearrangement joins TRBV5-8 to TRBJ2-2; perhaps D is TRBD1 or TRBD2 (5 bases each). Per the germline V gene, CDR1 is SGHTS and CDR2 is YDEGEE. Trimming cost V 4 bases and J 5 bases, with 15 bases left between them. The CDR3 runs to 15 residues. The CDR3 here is CASSVRTPGTGELFF. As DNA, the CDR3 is TGTGCCAGCAGCGTCCGGACACCGGGGACCGGGGAGCTGTTTTTT. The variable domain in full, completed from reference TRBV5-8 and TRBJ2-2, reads EAGVTQSPTHLIKTRGQQATLRCSPISGHTSVYWYQQALGLGLQFLLWYDEGEERNRGNFPPRFSGRQFPNYSSELNVNALELEDSALYLCASSVRTPGTGELFFGEGSRLTVL.

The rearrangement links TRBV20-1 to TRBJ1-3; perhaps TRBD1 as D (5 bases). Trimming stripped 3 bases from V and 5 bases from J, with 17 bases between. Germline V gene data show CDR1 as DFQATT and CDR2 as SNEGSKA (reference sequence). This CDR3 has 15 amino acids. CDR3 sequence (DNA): TGCAGTGCTAGTTACCCCGGGACGGATCGAAACACCATATATTTT. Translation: CSASYPGTDRNTIYF.

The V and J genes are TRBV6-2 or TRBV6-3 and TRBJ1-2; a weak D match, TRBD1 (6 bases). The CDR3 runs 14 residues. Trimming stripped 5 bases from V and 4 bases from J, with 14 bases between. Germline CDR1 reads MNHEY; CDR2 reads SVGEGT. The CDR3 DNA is TGTGCCAGCAGTAACCCGGGACATCCCTATGGCTACACCTTC. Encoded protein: CASSNPGHPYGYTF.

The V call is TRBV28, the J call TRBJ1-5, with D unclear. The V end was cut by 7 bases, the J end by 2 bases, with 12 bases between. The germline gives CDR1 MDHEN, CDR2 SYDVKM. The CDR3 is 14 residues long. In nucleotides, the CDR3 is TGTGCCAGCAAGACGGGCGCCGGCAATCAGCCCCAGCATTTT. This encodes CASKTGAGNQPQHF.

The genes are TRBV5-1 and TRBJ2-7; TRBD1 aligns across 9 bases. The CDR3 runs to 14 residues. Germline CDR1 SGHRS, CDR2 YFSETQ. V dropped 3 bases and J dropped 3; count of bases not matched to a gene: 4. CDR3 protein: CASSSYRGLYEQYF. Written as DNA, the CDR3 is TGCGCCAGCAGCTCCTACAGGGGGCTCTACGAGCAGTACTTC. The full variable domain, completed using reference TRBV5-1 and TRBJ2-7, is KAGVTQTPRYLIKTRGQQVTLSCSPISGHRSVSWYQQTPGQGLQFLFEYFSETQRNKGNFPGRFSGRQFSNSRSEMNVSTLELGDSALYLCASSSYRGLYEQYFGPGTRLTVT.

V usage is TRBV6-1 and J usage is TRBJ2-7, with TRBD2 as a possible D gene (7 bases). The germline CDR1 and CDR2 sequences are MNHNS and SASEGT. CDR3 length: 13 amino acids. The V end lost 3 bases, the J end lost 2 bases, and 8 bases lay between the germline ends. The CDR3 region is CASSERGPYEQYF. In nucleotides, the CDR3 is TGTGCCAGCAGTGAGCGGGGGCCCTACGAGCAGTACTTC.

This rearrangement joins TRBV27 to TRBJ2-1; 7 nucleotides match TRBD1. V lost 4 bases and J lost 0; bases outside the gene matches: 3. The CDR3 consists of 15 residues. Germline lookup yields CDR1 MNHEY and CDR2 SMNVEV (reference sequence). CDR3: CASSSRGLSYNEQFF. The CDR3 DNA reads TGTGCCAGCAGTTCAAGGGGGCTCTCCTACAATGAGCAGTTCTTC.